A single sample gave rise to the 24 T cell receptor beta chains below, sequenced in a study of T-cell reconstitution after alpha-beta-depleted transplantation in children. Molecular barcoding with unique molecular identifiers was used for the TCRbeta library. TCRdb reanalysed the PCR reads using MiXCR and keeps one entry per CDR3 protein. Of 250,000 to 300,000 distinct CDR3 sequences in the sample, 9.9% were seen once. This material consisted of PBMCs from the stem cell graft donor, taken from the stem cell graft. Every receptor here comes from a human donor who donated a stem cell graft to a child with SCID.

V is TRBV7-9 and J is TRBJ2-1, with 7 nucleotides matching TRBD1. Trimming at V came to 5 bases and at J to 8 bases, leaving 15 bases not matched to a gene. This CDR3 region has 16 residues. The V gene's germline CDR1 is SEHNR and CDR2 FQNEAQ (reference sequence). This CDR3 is CASSPRPGQWLYEQFF. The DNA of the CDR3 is TGTGCCAGCAGCCCCCGACCGGGACAGTGGTTATATGAGCAGTTCTTC.

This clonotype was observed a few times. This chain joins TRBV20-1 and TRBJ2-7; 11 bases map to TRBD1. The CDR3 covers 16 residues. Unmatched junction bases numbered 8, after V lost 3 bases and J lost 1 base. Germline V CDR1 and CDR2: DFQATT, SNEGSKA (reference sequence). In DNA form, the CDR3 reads TGCAGTGCTAGGGCCCGGGACAGGGGGTCGTCCTACGAGCAGTACTTC. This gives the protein CSARARDRGSSYEQYF.

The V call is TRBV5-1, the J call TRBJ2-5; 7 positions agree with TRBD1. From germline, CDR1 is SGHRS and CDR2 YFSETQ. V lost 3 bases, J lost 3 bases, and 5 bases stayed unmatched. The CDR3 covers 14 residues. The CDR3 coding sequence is TGCGCCAGCAGCTGGGGGACAGCTGAAGAGACCCAGTACTTC. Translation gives CASSWGTAEETQYF.

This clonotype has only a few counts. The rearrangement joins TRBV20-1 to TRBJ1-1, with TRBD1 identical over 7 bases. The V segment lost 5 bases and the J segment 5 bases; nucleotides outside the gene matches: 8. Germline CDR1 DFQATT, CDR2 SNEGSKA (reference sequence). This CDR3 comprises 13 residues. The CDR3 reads CSAPRDSGTEAFF. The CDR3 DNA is TGCAGTGCTCCCCGGGACAGTGGGACTGAAGCTTTCTTT.

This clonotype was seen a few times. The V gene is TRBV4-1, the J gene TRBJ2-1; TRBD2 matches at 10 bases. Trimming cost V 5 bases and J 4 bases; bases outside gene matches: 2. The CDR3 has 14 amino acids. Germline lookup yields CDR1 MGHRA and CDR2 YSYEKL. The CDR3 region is CASSNSGGYNEQFF. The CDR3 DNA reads TGCGCCAGCAGCAATAGCGGGGGGTACAATGAGCAGTTCTTC.

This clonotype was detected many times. CDR3 DNA sequence: TGTGCCAGCAGCCAAGGGGTTCCGAACCTTGGCTACGAGCAGTACTTC. This translates into CASSQGVPNLGYEQYF. The chain employs TRBV3-1 and TRBJ2-7; D is unclear. Trimming pared 1 base from V and 3 bases from J, leaving 16 bases between. CDR1 and CDR2 (germline): LGHDT, YNNKEL (reference sequence). This CDR3 has 16 residues.

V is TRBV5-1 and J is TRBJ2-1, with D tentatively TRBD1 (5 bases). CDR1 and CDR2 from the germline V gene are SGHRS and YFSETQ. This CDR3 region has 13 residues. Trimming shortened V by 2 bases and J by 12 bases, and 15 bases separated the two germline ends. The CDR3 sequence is CASSLAGFEGQFF. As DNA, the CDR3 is TGCGCCAGCAGCTTAGCAGGGTTTGAAGGGCAGTTCTTC.

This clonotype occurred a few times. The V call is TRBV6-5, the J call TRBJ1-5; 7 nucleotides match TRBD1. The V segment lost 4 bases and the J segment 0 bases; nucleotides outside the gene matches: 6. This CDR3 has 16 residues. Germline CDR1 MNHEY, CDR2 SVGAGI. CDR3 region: CASSSGTDDSNQPQHF. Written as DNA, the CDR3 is TGTGCCAGCAGTTCCGGGACAGACGATAGCAATCAGCCCCAGCATTTT.

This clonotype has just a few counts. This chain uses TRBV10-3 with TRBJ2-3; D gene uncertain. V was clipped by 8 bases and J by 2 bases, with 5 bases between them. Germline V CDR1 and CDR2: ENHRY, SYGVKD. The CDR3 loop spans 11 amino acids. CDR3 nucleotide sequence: TGTGCCATCGGAGACACAGATACGCAGTATTTT. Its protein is CAIGDTDTQYF.

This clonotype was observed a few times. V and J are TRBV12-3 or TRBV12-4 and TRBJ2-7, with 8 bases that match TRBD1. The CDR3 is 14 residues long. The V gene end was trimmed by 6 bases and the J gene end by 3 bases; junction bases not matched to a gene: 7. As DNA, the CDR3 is TGTGCCAGCAGACCGACAGGGGCGGGCTACGAGCAGTACTTC. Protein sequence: CASRPTGAGYEQYF.

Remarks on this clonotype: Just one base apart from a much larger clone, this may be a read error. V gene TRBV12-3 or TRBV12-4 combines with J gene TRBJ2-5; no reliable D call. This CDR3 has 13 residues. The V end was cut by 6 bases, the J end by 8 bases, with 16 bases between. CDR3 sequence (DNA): TGTGCCAGCAGGCTGACGACGAGAGATACCCAGTACTTC. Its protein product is CASRLTTRDTQYF.

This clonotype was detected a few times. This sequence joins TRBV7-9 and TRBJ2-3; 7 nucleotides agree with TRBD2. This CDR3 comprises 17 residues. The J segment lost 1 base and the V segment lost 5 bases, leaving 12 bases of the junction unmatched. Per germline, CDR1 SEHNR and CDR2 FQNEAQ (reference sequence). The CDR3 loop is CASSPRTSWDRTDTQYF. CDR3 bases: TGTGCCAGCAGCCCTAGGACTAGTTGGGACCGCACAGATACGCAGTATTTT.

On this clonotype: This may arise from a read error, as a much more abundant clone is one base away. CDR3 nucleotide sequence: TGTTCCACCAGTGCGGGACAGGGAACAGATACGCAGTATTTT. It encodes CSTSAGQGTDTQYF. The chain recombines TRBV24-1 with TRBJ2-3, with 9 bases that match TRBD1. The CDR3 totals 14 residues. Germline V gene sequence: CDR1 KGHDR, CDR2 SFDVKD.

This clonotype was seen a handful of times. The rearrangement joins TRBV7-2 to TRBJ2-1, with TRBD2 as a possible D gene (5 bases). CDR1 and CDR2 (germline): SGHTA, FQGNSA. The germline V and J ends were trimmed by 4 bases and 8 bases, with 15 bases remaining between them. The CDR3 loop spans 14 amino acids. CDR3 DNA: TGTGCCAGCAGCTCCATGGGCGGGTTGGATGAGCAGTTCTTC. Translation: CASSSMGGLDEQFF.

DNA for the CDR3: TGTGCCAGCAGCCCCTCGCAGGGAGGAAATGAGCAGTTCTTC. Residues: CASSPSQGGNEQFF. This chain links TRBV6-1 with TRBJ2-1; maybe TRBD2 (6 bases). This CDR3 is 14 amino acids long. The V gene lost 6 bases and the J gene lost 7 bases, with 16 bases spanning the gap. The V gene's germline CDR1 is MNHNS and CDR2 SASEGT.

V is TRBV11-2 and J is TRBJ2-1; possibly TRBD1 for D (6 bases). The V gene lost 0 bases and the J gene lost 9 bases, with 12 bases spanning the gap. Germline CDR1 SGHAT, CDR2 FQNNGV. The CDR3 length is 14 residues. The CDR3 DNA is TGTGCCAGCAGCTTAGAGGCAGGGGTTCGTGAGCAGTTCTTC. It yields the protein CASSLEAGVREQFF.

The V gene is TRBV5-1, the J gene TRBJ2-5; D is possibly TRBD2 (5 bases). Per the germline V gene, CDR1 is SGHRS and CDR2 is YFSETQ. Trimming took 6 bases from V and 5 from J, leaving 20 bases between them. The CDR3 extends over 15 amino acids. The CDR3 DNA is TGCGCCAGCAACCCGGGATTGACCTCGGGGGAGACCCAGTACTTC. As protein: CASNPGLTSGETQYF.

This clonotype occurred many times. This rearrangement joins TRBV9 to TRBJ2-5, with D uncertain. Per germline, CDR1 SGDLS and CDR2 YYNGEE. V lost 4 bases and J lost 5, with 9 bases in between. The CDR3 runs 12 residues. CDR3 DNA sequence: TGTGCCAGCAGCCGAACCGGGGAGACCCAGTACTTC. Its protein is CASSRTGETQYF.

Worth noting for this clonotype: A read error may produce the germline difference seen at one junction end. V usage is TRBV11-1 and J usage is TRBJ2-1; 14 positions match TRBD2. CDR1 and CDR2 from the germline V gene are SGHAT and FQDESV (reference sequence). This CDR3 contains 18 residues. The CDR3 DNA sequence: TGTGCCAGCAGCTTAGGGGGACTAGCGGGGGAGATATACAATGAGCAATTCTTC. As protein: CASSLGGLAGEIYNEQFF.

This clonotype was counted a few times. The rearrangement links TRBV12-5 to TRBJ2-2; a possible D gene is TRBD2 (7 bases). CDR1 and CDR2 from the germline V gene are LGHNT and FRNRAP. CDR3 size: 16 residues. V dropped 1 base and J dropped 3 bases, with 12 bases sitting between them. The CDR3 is CASGLGGGGHTGELFF. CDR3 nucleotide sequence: TGTGCTAGTGGTTTGGGTGGGGGGGGCCACACCGGGGAGCTGTTTTTT.

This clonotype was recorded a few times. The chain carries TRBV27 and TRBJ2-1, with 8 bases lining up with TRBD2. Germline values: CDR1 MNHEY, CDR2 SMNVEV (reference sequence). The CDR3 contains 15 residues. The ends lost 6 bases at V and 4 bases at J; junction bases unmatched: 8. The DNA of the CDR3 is TGTGCCAGCAGCAAGGTGGGACTAGTTTACAATGAGCAGTTCTTC. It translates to CASSKVGLVYNEQFF.

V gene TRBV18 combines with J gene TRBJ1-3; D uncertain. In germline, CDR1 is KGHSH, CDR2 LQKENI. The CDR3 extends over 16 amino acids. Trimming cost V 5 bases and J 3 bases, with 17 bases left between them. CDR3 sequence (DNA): TGTGCCAGCTCAGAATCCCGGACGCGGCTTGGAAACACCATATATTTT. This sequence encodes CASSESRTRLGNTIYF.

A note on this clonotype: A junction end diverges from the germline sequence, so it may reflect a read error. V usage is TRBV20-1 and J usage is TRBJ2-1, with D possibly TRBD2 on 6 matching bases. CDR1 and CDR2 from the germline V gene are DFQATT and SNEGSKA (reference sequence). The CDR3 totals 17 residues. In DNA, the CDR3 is TGCTGTGCTCGGGACTCCAAACCCCCGAGCTCCTACAATGAGCAGTTCTTC. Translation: CCARDSKPPSSYNEQFF.

As DNA, the CDR3 is TGCAGTGCTGTACCCCCGGGCCCTAAGGAGGAGCAGTACTTC. It is translated as CSAVPPGPKEEQYF. J is TRBJ2-7 and V is TRBV20-1; D not resolved. The CDR3 is 14 residues long. Trimming cost V 5 bases and J 7 bases, with 21 bases left between them. CDR1 and CDR2 from the germline V gene are DFQATT and SNEGSKA (reference sequence).